This T cell receptor beta chain appears in the sequencing data of a study of T-cell reconstitution after alpha-beta-depleted transplantation in children listed by TCRdb under 2016. For the wider study: T-cell immune reconstitution after TCRalphabeta/CD19-depleted allogeneic hematopoietic cell transplantation in children was quantitatively tracked in the study by means of TCR repertoire profiling.

The CDR1 and CDR2 encoded by the germline V gene are SGHTA and FQGNSA. The CDR3 sequence holds 15 residues, the cysteine and phenylalanine included. Just the 45-base CDR3 DNA is kept, in frame starting at base 1. V lost 3 bases and J lost 4 bases, and the count of bases not matched to a germline gene is 2. Preparation of the library involved PCR. Instrument on record: Illumina HiSeq 2500. Molecular barcoding was employed in the preparation of TCR libraries, with unique molecular identifiers being used to normalize TCRbeta repertoire quantification. TCRdb reworked the public reads: Q25 trimming with fastp, MiXCR clone assembly, productive beta chains retained. Rows are combined by CDR3 protein, so each entry shows the most common genes and DNA. Present in this sample are about 350,000 distinct CDR3 sequences, more than 10% of which were seen just once. Approximately 4.3% of the sample lies in the top ten.

Comments on this clonotype: What this receptor recognizes is not known. Per-nucleotide qualities are absent, and no much larger clonotype sits a single base away.

The sequences come from PBMCs, collected from the stem cell graft. The chain uses TRBV7-2 and TRBJ1-5; TRBD1 lines up with 11 middle nucleotides. This clonotype originated in a human donor who donated a stem cell graft to a child with Fanconi anemia. In nucleotides, the sequence is TGTGCCAGCAGCTTTGGACAGGGGGCAAATCAGCCCCAGCATTTT. This encodes CASSFGQGANQPQHF. The full variable domain, with segments outside the CDR3 supplied by the reference TRBV7-2 and TRBJ1-5 proteins, appears as GAGVSQSPSNKVTEKGKDVELRCDPISGHTALYWYRQSLGQGLEFLIYFQGNSAPDKSGLPSDRFSAERTGGSVSTLTIQRTQQEDSAVYLCASSFGQGANQPQHFGDGTRLSIL.